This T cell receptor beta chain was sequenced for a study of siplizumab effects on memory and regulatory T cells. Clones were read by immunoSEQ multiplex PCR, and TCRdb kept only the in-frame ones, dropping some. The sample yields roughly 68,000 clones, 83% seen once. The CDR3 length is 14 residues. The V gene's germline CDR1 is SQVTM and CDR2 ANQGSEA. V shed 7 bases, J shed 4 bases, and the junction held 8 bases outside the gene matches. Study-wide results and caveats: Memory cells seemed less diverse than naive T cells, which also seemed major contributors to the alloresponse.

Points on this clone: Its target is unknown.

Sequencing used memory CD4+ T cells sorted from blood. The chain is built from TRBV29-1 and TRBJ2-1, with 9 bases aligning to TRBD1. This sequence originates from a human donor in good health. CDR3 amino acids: CSGEGQGKYNEQFF. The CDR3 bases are TGCAGCGGGGAGGGACAGGGTAAATACAATGAGCAGTTCTTC.